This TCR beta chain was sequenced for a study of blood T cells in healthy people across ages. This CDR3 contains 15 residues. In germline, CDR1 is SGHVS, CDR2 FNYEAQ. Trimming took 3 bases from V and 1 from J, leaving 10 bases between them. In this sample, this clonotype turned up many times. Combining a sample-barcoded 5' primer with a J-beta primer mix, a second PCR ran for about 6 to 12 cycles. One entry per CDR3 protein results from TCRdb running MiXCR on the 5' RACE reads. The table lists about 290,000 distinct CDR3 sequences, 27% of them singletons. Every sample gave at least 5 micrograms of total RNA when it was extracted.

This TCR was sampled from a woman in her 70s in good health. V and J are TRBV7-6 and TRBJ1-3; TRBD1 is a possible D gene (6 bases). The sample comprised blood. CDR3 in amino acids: CASSLGAGSGNTIYF. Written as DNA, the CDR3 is TGTGCCAGCAGCTTGGGGGCAGGGTCTGGAAACACCATATATTTT.